Included here is one T cell receptor beta chain sequence, with context. The antigen is not known. The data derive from a study of cytomegalovirus exposure and HLA in healthy donors. Study summary: Of the donors genotyped, several hundred in all, 65% to 90% fell in the Caucasian-associated ancestry cluster.

CDR1 SEHNR and CDR2 FQNEAQ come from the germline V gene (reference sequence). V dropped 1 base and J dropped 6; count of bases not matched to a gene: 6. The CDR3 sequence is 14 residues long. Use of 60 Vbeta and 13 Jbeta primers characterized the PCR. Measured with immunoSEQ multiplex PCR; TCRdb has only the in-frame clones, and not every one. This listing includes around 65,000 clones. Study results and caveats: For cytomegalovirus status, the classifier reportedly gave diagnoses with high specificity and sensitivity. It was reported in a later analysis that an Asian-associated ancestry cluster showed fewer N-insertions than the roughly 670-donor mean. In all likelihood, a cluster of highly shared sequence variants was a sequencing artifact.

The TCR sequence derives from a boy younger than 18 in good health and CMV-seronegative. The chain combines TRBV7-9 with TRBJ2-7, with 7 nucleotides matching TRBD1. Specimen: PBMCs. The CDR3 here is CASSLGGQSGEQYF. CDR3 DNA: TGTGCCAGCAGCTTAGGGGGACAGAGCGGCGAGCAGTACTTC.